This TCR beta chain was recovered during a study of tumor and adjacent non-tumor tissue in lung cancer. Across the study: The cohort had 12 adenocarcinoma, a couple of squamous cell and 1 small cell patients.

This sample's RNA came from whole unsorted tissue. TCRbeta libraries were built with three rounds of nested PCR, modified from ARM-PCR. TCRdb fed the multiplex PCR reads into MiXCR, producing one record per CDR3 protein. Of about 76,000 distinct CDR3 sequences listed, around 70% are singletons. CDR1 and CDR2 from the germline V gene are DFQATT and SNEGSKA (reference sequence). The CDR3 is 15 amino acids. V was pared by 3 bases and J by 5 bases, with 5 bases of the junction left unmatched. As to this clonotype: This CDR3 fails to terminate in the conserved phenylalanine or tryptophan, so it likely reflects a read error.

Sequenced input: lung tumor tissue. The chain recombines TRBV20-1 with TRBJ2-7, with TRBD2 matching 15 bases. The receptor's source is a woman between 70 and 85 years old with non-small cell lung cancer. CDR3 sequence (DNA): TGCAGTGCTAGCGGACTAGCGGGAGGGATCAACGAGCAGTACATC. Its protein product is CSASGLAGGINEQYI.